This TCR beta chain appears in the sequencing data of a study of blood T cell repertoires in COVID-19. Looking at the study overall: T cells, B-cell-depleted T cells, or PBMCs provided the cDNA or gDNA that served as material.

This clone was seen a few times. Original analysis: Reference gene primers were amplified, and this amplification served to estimate nucleated cell counts. Some clones are missing from TCRdb's copy, which holds only in-frame ones; the method was immunoSEQ multiplex PCR. The V and J calls and clone size come from that table; D and trimming were worked out from the DNA. The sample shows about 250,000 clones, roughly 83% of them seen only once. CDR1 and CDR2 (germline): LNHDA, SQIVND (reference sequence). Trimming took 7 bases from V and 7 from J; bases not matched to a gene: 4. The CDR3 runs to 14 residues.

The chain combines TRBV19 with TRBJ1-6; 10 positions agree with TRBD1. The receptor's source is an elderly man with acute or convalescent COVID-19. The specimen was peripheral blood. The CDR3 bases are TGTGCCAGTACCCGGACAGGGGGAAATTCACCCCTCCACTTT. Its translation: CASTRTGGNSPLHF. The variable domain in full, with the rest retrieved from reference TRBV19 and TRBJ1-6, is DGGITQSPKYLFRKEGQNVTLSCEQNLNHDAMYWYRQDPGQGLRLIYYSQIVNDFQKGDIAEGYSVSREKKESFPLTVTSAQKNPTAFYLCASTRTGGNSPLHFGNGTRLTVT.